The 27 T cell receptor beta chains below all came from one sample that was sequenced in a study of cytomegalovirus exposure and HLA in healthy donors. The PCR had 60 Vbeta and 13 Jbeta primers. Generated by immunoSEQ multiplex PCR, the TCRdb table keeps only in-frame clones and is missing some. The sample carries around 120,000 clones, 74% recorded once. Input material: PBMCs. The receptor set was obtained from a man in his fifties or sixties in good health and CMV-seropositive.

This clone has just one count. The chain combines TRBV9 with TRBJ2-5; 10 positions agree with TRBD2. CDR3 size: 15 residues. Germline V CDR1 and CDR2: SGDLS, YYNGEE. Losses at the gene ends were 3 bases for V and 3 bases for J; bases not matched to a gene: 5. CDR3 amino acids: CASSASLAGEETQYF. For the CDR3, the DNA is TGTGCCAGCAGCGCATCCCTAGCGGGGGAAGAGACCCAGTACTTC.

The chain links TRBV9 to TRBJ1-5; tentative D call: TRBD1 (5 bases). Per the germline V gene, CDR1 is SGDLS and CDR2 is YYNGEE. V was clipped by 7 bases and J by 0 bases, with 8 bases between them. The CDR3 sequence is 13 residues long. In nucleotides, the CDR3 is TGTGCCAGCTCGGGGGATAGCAATCAGCCCCAGCATTTT. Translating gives CASSGDSNQPQHF.

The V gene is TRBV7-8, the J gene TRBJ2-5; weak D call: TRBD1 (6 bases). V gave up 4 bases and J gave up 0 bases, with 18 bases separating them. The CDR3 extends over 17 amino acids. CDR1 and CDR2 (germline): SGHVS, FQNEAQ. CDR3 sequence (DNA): TGTGCCAGCAGCTCCGTCGGAGGACAGACGTACCAAGAGACCCAGTACTTC. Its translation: CASSSVGGQTYQETQYF.

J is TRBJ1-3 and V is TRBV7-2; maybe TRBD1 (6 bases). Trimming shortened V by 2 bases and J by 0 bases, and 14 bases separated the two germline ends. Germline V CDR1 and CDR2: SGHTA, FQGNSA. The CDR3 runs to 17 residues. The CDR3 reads CASSLSGGSSSGNTIYF. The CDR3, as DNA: TGTGCCAGCAGCTTATCTGGGGGCTCGAGCTCTGGAAACACCATATATTTT.

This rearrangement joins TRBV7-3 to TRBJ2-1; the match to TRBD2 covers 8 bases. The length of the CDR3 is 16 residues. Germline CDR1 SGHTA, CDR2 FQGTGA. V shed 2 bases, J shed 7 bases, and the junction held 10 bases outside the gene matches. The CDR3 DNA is TGTGCCAGCAGCTTATCTCGGGGGGGCCTCATAAATGAGCAGTTCTTC. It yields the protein CASSLSRGGLINEQFF.

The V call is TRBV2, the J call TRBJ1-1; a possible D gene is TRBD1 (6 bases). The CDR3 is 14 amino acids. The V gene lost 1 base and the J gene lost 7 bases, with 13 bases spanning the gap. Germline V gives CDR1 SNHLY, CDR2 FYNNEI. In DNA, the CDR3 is TGTGCCAGCAGTGAAGTAGCTTTAGGGGGTGAAGCTTTCTTT. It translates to CASSEVALGGEAFF.

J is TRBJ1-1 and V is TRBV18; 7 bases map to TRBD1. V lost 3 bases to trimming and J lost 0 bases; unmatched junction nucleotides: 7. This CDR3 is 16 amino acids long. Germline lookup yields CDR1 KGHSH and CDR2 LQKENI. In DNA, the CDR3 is TGTGCCAGCTCACCCAGGGACAGTAGCCTGAACACTGAAGCTTTCTTT. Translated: CASSPRDSSLNTEAFF.

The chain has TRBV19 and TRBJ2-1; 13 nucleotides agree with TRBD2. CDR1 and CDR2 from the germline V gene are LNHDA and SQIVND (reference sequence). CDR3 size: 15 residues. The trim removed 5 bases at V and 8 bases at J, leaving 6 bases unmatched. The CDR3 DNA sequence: TGTGCCAGTAGTTCCCGACTAGCGGGGGGCTATGAGCAGTTCTTC. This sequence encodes CASSSRLAGGYEQFF.

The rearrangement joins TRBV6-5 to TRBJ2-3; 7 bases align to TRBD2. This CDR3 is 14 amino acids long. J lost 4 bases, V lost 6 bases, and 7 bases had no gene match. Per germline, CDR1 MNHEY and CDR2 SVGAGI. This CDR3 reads CASSWDYRADTQYF. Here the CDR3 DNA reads TGTGCCAGCAGCTGGGACTACCGGGCAGATACGCAGTATTTT.

For the CDR3, the DNA is TGTGCCAGCTCACCTGGGACAGGGGGCGCGGAGACCCAGTACTTC. It encodes CASSPGTGGAETQYF. The V call is TRBV18, the J call TRBJ2-5; TRBD1 aligns across 12 bases. This CDR3 has 15 amino acids. V trimming: 3 bases; J trimming: 5 bases; junction bases outside the gene matches: 4. The germline V gene has CDR1 KGHSH and CDR2 LQKENI.

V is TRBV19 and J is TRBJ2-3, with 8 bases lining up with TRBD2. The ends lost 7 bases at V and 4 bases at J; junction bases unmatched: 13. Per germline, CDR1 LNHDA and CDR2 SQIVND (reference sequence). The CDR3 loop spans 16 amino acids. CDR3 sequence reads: CASKERIAGGADTQYF. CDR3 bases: TGTGCCAGTAAAGAAAGAATCGCGGGGGGCGCAGATACGCAGTATTTT.

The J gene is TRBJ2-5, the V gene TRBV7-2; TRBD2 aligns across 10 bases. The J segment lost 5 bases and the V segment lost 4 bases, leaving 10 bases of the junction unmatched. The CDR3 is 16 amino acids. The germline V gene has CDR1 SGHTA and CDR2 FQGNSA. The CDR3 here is CASSYPAGGTLETQYF. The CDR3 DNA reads TGTGCCAGCAGCTACCCAGCGGGGGGGACGTTGGAGACCCAGTACTTC. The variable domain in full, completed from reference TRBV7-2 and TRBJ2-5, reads GAGVSQSPSNKVTEKGKDVELRCDPISGHTALYWYRQSLGQGLEFLIYFQGNSAPDKSGLPSDRFSAERTGGSVSTLTIQRTQQEDSAVYLCASSYPAGGTLETQYFGPGTRLLVL.

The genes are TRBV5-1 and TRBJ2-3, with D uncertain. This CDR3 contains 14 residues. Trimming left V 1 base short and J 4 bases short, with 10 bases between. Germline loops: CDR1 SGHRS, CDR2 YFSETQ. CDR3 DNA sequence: TGCGCCAGCAGCTTGCCAGGCACGGCAGATACGCAGTATTTT. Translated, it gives CASSLPGTADTQYF.

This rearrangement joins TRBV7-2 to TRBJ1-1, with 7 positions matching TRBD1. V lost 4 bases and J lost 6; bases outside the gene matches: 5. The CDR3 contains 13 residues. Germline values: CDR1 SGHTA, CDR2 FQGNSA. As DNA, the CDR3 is TGTGCCAGCAGCTCTCAGGGGGAGGCTGAAGCTTTCTTT. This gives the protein CASSSQGEAEAFF. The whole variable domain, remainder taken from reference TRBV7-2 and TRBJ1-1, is GAGVSQSPSNKVTEKGKDVELRCDPISGHTALYWYRQSLGQGLEFLIYFQGNSAPDKSGLPSDRFSAERTGGSVSTLTIQRTQQEDSAVYLCASSSQGEAEAFFGQGTRLTVV.

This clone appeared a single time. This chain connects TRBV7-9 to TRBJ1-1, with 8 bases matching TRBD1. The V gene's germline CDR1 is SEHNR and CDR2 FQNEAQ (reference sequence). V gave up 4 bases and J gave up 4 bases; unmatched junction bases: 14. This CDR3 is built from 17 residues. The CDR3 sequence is CASSSNEGQGPSTEAFF. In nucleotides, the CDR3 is TGTGCCAGCAGCTCAAACGAAGGACAGGGCCCGAGCACTGAAGCTTTCTTT. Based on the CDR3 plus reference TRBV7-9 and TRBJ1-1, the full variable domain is DTGVSQNPRHKITKRGQNVTFRCDPISEHNRLYWYRQTLGQGPEFLTYFQNEAQLEKSRLLSDRFSAERPKGSFSTLEIQRTEQGDSAMYLCASSSNEGQGPSTEAFFGQGTRLTVV.

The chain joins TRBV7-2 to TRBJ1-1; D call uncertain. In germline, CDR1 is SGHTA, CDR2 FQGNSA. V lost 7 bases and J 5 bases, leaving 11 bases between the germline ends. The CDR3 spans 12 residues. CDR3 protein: CASTYSWTEAFF. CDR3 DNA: TGTGCCAGCACGTACTCCTGGACTGAAGCTTTCTTT.

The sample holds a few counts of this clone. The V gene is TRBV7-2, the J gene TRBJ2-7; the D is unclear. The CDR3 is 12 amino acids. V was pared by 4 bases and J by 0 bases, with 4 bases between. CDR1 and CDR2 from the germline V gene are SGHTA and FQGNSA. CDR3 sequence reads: CASSSISYEQYF. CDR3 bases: TGTGCCAGCAGCTCAATCTCCTACGAGCAGTACTTC.

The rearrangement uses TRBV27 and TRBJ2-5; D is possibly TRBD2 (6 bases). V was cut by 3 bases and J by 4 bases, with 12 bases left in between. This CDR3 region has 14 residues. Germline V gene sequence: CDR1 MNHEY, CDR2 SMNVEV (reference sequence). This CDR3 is CASSFSGDGETQYF. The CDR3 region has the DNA TGTGCCAGCAGTTTCTCGGGGGATGGAGAGACCCAGTACTTC.

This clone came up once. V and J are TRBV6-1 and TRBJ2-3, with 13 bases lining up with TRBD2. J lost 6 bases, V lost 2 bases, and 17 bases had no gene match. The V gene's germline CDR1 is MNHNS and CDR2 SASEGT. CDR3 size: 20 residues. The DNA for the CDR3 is TGTGCCAGCAGTGAAATAAGTCCCCTTTTACTAGCGGGGGGGCGGGATACGCAGTATTTT. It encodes CASSEISPLLLAGGRDTQYF.

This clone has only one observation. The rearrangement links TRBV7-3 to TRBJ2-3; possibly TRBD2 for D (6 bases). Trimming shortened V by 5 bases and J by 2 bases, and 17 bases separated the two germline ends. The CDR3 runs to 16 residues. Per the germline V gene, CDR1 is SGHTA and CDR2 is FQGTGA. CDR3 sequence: CASSHGDSRTTDTQYF. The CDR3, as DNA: TGTGCCAGCAGCCATGGGGACTCCCGAACCACAGATACGCAGTATTTT.

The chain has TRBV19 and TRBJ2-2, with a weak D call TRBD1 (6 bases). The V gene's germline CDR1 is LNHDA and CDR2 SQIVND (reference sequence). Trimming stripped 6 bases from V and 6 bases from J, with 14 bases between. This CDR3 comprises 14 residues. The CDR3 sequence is CASSPDRWAGELFF. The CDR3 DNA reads TGTGCCAGTAGCCCCGACAGGTGGGCCGGGGAGCTGTTTTTT.

The CDR3 is CASSSSGGGISYEQYF. The DNA for the CDR3 is TGTGCCAGCAGCTCCTCGGGAGGGGGTATATCCTACGAGCAGTACTTC. The rearrangement joins TRBV5-4 to TRBJ2-7; 8 bases match TRBD2. Losses at the gene ends were 3 bases for V and 1 base for J; bases not matched to a gene: 9. CDR1 SGHNT and CDR2 YYREEE come from the germline V gene (reference sequence). The CDR3 extends over 16 amino acids.

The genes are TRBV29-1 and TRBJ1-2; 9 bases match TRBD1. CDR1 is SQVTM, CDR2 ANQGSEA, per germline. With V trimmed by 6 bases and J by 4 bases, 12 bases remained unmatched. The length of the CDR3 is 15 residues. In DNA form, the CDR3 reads TGCAGCGTCATACTATCCGGGACAGGGTCCTATGGCTACACCTTC. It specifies CSVILSGTGSYGYTF.

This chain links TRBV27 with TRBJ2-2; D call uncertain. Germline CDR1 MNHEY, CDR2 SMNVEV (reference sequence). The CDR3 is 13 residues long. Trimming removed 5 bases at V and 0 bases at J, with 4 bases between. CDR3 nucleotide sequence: TGTGCCAGCAGTCTCTCGAACACCGGGGAGCTGTTTTTT. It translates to CASSLSNTGELFF.

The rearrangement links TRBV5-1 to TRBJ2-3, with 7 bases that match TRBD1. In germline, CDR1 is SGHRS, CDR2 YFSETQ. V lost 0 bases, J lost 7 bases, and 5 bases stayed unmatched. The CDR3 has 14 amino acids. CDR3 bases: TGCGCCAGCAGCTTGGGACAGGGTCTGAATACGCAGTATTTT. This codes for CASSLGQGLNTQYF.

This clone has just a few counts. CDR3 coding DNA: TGTGCCAGCAGCTCCTGGCGGGGAGTCTCTGGGGCCAACGTCCTGACTTTC. Amino acids: CASSSWRGVSGANVLTF. The chain is built from TRBV27 and TRBJ2-6; D perhaps matches TRBD2 (6 bases). V lost 6 bases to trimming and J lost 0 bases, with 15 bases between them. Germline V gene sequence: CDR1 MNHEY, CDR2 SMNVEV (reference sequence). The CDR3 totals 17 residues.

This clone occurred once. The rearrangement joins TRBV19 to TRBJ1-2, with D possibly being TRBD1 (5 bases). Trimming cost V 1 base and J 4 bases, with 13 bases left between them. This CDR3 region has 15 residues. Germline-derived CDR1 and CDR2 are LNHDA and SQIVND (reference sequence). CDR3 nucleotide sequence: TGTGCCAGTAGTATAGGAACACGACAGTTCTATGGCTACACCTTC. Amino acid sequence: CASSIGTRQFYGYTF.